What follows are 9 T cell receptor beta chains derived from one specimen sequenced in a study of early T cells in non-severe SARS-CoV-2 infection. TCRdb reprocessed the 5' RACE reads via MiXCR and lists one record per CDR3 protein. Of some 66,000 distinct CDR3 sequences in the sample, roughly an eighth are singletons; the top ten hold roughly 8.3%. Sequences were obtained from whole blood. Receptors were obtained from an adult who was a healthcare worker with PCR-confirmed SARS-CoV-2 infection or an uninfected control (not recorded which).

The table lists this clonotype with many counts. The chain links TRBV12-3 or TRBV12-4 to TRBJ1-1; no clear D. This CDR3 has 15 amino acids. Between the trimmed V and J ends, which lost 2 bases and 1 base, there was a span of 11 bases. The CDR3 protein is CASSLLAGGNTEAFF. The CDR3 bases are TGTGCCAGCAGTTTACTCGCCGGCGGGAACACTGAAGCTTTCTTT.

V and J are TRBV5-1 and TRBJ1-1; TRBD1 matches 7 bases. The CDR3 totals 15 residues. With 4 bases clipped from V and 4 bases from J, the junction kept 10 bases outside the gene matches. The germline V gene encodes CDR1 SGHRS and CDR2 YFSETQ. DNA of the CDR3: TGCGCCAGCAGCCCGTATACAGGGGTGAGCACTGAAGCTTTCTTT. Translated: CASSPYTGVSTEAFF.

The V gene is TRBV4-3, the J gene TRBJ1-4; D is unclear. Per the germline V gene, CDR1 is LGHNA and CDR2 is YSLEER. The CDR3 is made up of 17 amino acids. V lost 4 bases and J 0 bases, leaving 15 bases between the germline ends. The CDR3 region has the DNA TGCGCCAGCAGCCCTGCTAATGCGTTGGCAACTAATGAAAAACTGTTTTTT. Translated: CASSPANALATNEKLFF.

This clonotype was counted at least ten times. The chain joins TRBV29-1 to TRBJ1-1; 7 positions agree with TRBD1. The V gene's germline CDR1 is SQVTM and CDR2 ANQGSEA. The CDR3 is 14 residues long. Germline trimming cut 6 bases from V and 5 bases from J; bases unmatched to any gene: 12. CDR3: CSVIWGPGGTEAFF. For the CDR3, the DNA is TGCAGCGTGATCTGGGGACCAGGGGGAACTGAAGCTTTCTTT.

The gene calls are TRBV28 and TRBJ2-1; D uncertain. Germline assignment: CDR1 MDHEN and CDR2 SYDVKM. The CDR3 consists of 12 residues. Trimming took off 5 bases at V and 15 bases at J, with 17 bases between the two ends. For the CDR3, the DNA is TGTGCCAGCAGTCCGCTAGGGCTAACTCCGTTCTTC. This codes for CASSPLGLTPFF.

There are many counts of this clonotype. The chain employs TRBV4-2 and TRBJ1-4, with TRBD1 matching over 9 bases. V dropped 4 bases and J dropped 8; count of bases not matched to a gene: 5. Germline values: CDR1 LGHNA, CDR2 YNFKEQ. The CDR3 is made up of 14 amino acids. CDR3 bases: TGTGCCAGCAGCCCGGACAGGGGAGGGGAAAAACTGTTTTTT. This sequence encodes CASSPDRGGEKLFF.

In this sample, this clonotype turned up a few times. The chain has TRBV29-1 and TRBJ1-2; D is possibly TRBD1 (5 bases). The CDR3 contains 12 residues. V lost 4 bases to trimming and J lost 4 bases, with 10 bases between them. Germline V gene lookup returns CDR1 SQVTM and CDR2 ANQGSEA. CDR3 loop: CSVGRGSYGYTF. DNA for the CDR3: TGCAGCGTTGGCCGGGGGTCCTATGGCTACACCTTC.

This clonotype appeared many times. V is TRBV20-1 and J is TRBJ1-4, with D perhaps TRBD1 (6 bases). Trimming took 3 bases from V and 2 from J, leaving 13 bases between them. CDR3 length equals 15 residues. The germline V gene encodes CDR1 DFQATT and CDR2 SNEGSKA (reference sequence). The CDR3 nucleotides are TGCAGTGCTAGCGTGGGGGCGGGCACTAATGAAAAACTGTTTTTT. This sequence encodes CSASVGAGTNEKLFF.

V gene TRBV10-2 combines with J gene TRBJ2-3; D possibly corresponds to TRBD1 (6 bases). Per germline, CDR1 WSHSY and CDR2 SAAADI. CDR3 length: 13 residues. Trimming took off 4 bases at V and 2 bases at J, with 7 bases between the two ends. CDR3 nucleotide sequence: TGCGCCAGCAGTGGGGGACACACAGATACGCAGTATTTT. Translated: CASSGGHTDTQYF.